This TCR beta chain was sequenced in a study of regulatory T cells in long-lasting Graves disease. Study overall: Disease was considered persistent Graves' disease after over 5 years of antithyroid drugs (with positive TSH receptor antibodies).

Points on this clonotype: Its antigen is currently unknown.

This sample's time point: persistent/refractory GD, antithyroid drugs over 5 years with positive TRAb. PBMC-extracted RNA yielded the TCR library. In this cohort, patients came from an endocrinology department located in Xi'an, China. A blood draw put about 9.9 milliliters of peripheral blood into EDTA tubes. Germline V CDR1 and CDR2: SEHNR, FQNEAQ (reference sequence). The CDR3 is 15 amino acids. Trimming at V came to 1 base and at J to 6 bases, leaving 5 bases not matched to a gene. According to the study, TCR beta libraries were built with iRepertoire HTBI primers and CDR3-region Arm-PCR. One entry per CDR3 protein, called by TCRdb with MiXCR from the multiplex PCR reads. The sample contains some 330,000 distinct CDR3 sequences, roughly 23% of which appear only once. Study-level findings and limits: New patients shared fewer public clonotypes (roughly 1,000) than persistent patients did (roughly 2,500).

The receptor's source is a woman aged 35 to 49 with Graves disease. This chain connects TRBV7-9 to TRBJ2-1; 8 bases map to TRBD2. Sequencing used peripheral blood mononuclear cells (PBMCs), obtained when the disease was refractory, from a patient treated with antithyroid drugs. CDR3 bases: TGTGCCAGCAGCTTAGTGGGGAGCGGGAGCAATGAGCAGTTCTTC. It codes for CASSLVGSGSNEQFF.